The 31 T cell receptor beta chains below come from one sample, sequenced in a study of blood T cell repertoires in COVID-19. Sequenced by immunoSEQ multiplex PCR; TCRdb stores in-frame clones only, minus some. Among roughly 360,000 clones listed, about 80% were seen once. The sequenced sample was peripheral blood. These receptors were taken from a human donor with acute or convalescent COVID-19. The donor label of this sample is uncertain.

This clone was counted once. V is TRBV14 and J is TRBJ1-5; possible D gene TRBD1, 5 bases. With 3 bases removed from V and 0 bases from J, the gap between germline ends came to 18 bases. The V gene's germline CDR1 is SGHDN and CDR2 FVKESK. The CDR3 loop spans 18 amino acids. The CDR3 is CASSHRGAGRFSNQPQHF. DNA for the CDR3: TGTGCCAGCAGCCACCGGGGCGCGGGAAGGTTTAGCAATCAGCCCCAGCATTTT. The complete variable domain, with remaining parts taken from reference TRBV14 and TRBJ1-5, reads EAGVTQFPSHSVIEKGQTVTLRCDPISGHDNLYWYRRVMGKEIKFLLHFVKESKQDESGMPNNRFLAERTGGTYSTLKVQPAELEDSGVYFCASSHRGAGRFSNQPQHFGDGTRLSIL.

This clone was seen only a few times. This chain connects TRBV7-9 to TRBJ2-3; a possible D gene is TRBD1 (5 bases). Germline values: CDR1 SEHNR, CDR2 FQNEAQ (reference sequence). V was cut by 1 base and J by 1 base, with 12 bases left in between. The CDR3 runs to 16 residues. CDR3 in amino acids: CASSLVHLGGTDTQYF. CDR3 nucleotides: TGTGCCAGCAGCTTAGTCCACCTAGGGGGCACAGATACGCAGTATTTT.

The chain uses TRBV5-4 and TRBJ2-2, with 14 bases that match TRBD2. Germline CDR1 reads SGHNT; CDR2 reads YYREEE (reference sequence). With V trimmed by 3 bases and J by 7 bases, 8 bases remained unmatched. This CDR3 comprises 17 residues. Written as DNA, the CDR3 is TGTGCCAGCAGCTGGGGACTAGCGGGGGCCCGAGGCGGGGAGCTGTTTTTT. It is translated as CASSWGLAGARGGELFF. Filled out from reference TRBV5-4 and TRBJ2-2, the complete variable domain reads ETGVTQSPTHLIKTRGQQVTLRCSSQSGHNTVSWYQQALGQGPQFIFQYYREEENGRGNFPPRFSGLQFPNYSSELNVNALELDDSALYLCASSWGLAGARGGELFFGEGSRLTVL.

Written as DNA, the CDR3 is TGCGCCAGCAGCTTGGGGTCCGCAGGCCTCTCTGGAAACACCATATATTTT. It codes for CASSLGSAGLSGNTIYF. The chain has TRBV5-1 and TRBJ1-3; D is uncertain. Germline loops: CDR1 SGHRS, CDR2 YFSETQ. The ends were cut back, 0 bases at V and 0 bases at J, with 13 bases in the middle. CDR3 length: 17 residues. Full variable domain (missing parts from reference TRBV5-1 and TRBJ1-3): KAGVTQTPRYLIKTRGQQVTLSCSPISGHRSVSWYQQTPGQGLQFLFEYFSETQRNKGNFPGRFSGRQFSNSRSEMNVSTLELGDSALYLCASSLGSAGLSGNTIYFGEGSWLTVV.

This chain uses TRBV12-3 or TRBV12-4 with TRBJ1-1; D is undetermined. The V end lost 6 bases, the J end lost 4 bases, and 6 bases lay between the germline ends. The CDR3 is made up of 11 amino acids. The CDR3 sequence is CASSMATEAFF. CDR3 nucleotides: TGTGCCAGCAGCATGGCCACTGAAGCTTTCTTT.

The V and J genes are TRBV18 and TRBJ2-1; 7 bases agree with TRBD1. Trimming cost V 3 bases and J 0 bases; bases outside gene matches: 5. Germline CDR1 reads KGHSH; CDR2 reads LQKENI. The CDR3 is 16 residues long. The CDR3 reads CASSPIEGASYNEQFF. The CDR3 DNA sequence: TGTGCCAGCTCACCCATTGAGGGGGCCTCCTACAATGAGCAGTTCTTC.

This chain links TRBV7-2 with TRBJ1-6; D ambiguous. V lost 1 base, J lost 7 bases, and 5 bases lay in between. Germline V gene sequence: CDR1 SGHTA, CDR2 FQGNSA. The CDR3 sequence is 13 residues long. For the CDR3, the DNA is TGTGCCAGCAGCTTAGGACTGAATTCACCCCTCCACTTT. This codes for CASSLGLNSPLHF.

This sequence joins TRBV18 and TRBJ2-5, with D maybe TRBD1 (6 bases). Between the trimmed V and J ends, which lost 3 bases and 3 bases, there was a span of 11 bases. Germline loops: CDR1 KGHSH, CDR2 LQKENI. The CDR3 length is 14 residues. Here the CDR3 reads CASSPEQGKETQYF. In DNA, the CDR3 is TGTGCCAGCTCACCGGAACAGGGAAAAGAGACCCAGTACTTC.

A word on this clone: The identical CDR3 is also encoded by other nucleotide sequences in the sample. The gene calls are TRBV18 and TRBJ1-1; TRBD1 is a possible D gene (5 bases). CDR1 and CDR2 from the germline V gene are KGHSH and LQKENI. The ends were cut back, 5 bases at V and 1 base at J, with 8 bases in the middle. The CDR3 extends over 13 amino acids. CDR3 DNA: TGTGCCAGCTCATCTGGACAGAACACTGAAGCTTTCTTT. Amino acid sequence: CASSSGQNTEAFF.

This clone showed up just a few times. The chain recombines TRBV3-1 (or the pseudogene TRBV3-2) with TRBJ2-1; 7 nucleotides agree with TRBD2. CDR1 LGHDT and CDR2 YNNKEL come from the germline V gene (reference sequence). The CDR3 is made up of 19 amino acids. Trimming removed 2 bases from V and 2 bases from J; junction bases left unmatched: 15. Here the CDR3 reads CASSQQPFYAGVTYNEQFF. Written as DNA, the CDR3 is TGTGCCAGCAGCCAACAGCCGTTTTATGCGGGGGTAACCTACAATGAGCAGTTCTTC.

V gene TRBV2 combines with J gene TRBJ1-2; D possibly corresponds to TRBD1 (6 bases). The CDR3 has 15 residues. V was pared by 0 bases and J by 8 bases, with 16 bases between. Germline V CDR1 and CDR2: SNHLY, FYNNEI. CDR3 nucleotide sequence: TGTGCCAGCAGTGAAGCGCCGTGGACAGATGGAGGCTACACCTTC. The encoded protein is CASSEAPWTDGGYTF.

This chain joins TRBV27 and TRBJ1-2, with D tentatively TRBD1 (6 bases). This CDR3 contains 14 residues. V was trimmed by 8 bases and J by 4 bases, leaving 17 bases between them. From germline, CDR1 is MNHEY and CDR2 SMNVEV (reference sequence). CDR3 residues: CASGPRTAFYGYTF. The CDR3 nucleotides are TGTGCCAGCGGGCCCAGGACAGCCTTCTATGGCTACACCTTC.

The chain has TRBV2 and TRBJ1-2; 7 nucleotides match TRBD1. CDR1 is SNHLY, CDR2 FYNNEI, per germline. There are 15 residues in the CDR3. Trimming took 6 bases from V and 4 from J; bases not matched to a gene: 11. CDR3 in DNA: TGTGCCAGCAGCGCCGGGACAGATAAAATCTATGGCTACACCTTC. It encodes CASSAGTDKIYGYTF.

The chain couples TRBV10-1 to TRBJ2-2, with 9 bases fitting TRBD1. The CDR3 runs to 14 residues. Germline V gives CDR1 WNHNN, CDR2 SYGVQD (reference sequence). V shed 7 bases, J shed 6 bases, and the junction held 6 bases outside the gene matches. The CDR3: CASKLTGGPGELFF. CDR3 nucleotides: TGCGCCAGCAAATTGACAGGGGGTCCCGGGGAGCTGTTTTTT.

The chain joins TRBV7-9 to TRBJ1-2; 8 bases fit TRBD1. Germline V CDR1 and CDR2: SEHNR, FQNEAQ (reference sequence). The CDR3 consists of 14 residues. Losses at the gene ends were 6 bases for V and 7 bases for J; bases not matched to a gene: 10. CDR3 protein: CASRSDRGRGGYTF. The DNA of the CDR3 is TGTGCCAGCAGGTCCGACAGGGGAAGAGGTGGCTACACCTTC.

The DNA of the CDR3 is TGCAGCGTTAGACAGGGTAGCAATCAGCCCCAGCATTTT. Translation gives CSVRQGSNQPQHF. The gene calls are TRBV29-1 and TRBJ1-5; TRBD1 matches at 7 bases. In germline, CDR1 is SQVTM, CDR2 ANQGSEA. V shed 5 bases, J shed 0 bases, and the junction held 1 base outside the gene matches. The CDR3 consists of 13 residues.

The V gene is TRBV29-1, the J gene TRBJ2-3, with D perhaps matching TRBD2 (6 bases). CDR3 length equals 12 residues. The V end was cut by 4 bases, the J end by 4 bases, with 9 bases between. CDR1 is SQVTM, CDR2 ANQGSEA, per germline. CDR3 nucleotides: TGCAGCGTTGGGTGGGGGGCAGATACGCAGTATTTT. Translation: CSVGWGADTQYF.

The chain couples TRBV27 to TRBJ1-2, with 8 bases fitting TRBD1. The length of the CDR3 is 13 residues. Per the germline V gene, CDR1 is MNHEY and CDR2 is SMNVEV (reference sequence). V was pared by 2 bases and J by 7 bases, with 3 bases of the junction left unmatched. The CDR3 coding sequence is TGTGCCAGCAGTTTAACGACAGGGGTTGGCTACACCTTC. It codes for CASSLTTGVGYTF.

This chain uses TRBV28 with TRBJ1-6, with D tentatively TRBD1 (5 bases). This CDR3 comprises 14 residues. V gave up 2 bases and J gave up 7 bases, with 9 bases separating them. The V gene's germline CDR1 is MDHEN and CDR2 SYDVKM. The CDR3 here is CASSLVRVNSPLHF. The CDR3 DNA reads TGTGCCAGCAGTTTAGTCAGGGTAAATTCACCCCTCCACTTT. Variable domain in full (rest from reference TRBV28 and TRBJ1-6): DVKVTQSSRYLVKRTGEKVFLECVQDMDHENMFWYRQDPGLGLRLIYFSYDVKMKEKGDIPEGYSVSREKKERFSLILESASTNQTSMYLCASSLVRVNSPLHFGNGTRLTVT.

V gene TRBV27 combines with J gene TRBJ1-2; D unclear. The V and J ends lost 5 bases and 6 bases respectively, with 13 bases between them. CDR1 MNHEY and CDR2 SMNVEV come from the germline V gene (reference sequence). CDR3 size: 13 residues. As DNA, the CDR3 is TGTGCCAGCAGTGGCCGGGGAGGAGATGGCTACACCTTC. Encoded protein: CASSGRGGDGYTF.

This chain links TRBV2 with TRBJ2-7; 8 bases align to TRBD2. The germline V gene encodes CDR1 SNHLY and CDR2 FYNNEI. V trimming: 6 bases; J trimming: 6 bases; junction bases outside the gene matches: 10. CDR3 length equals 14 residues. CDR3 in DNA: TGTGCCAGCAGGCGGCGGGGGGTTGGTTCCGAGCAGTACTTC. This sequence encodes CASRRRGVGSEQYF.

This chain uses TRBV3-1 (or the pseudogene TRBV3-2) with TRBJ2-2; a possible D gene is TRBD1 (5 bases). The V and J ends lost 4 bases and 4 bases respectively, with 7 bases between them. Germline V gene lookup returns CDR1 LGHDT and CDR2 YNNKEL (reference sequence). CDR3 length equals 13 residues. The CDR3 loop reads CASSLDSTGELFF. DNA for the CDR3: TGTGCCAGCAGCCTTGACAGCACCGGGGAGCTGTTTTTT.

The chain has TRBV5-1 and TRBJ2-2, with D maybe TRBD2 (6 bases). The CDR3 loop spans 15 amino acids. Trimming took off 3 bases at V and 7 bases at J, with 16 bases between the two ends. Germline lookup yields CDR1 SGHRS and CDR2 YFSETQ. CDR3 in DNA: TGCGCCAGCAGCTATGGAATTGGGGAGGTCGGGGAGCTGTTTTTT. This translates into CASSYGIGEVGELFF.

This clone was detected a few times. For the CDR3, the DNA is TGTGCCAGCAGTTCAGGACAGGCTTCCTACAATGAGCAGTTCTTC. Protein product: CASSSGQASYNEQFF. V usage is TRBV27 and J usage is TRBJ2-1; 7 nucleotides match TRBD1. CDR1 is MNHEY, CDR2 SMNVEV, per germline (reference sequence). V trimming: 4 bases; J trimming: 1 base; junction bases outside the gene matches: 4. The length of the CDR3 is 15 residues.

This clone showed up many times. CDR3 sequence reads: CASSPVGGLYTF. For the CDR3, the DNA is TGTGCCAGCAGCCCCGTGGGGGGTCTCTACACCTTC. The V call is TRBV7-9, the J call TRBJ1-2, with a possible D match to TRBD1 (5 bases). The V end was cut by 5 bases, the J end by 10 bases, with 14 bases between. CDR3 size: 12 residues. CDR1 SEHNR and CDR2 FQNEAQ come from the germline V gene (reference sequence).

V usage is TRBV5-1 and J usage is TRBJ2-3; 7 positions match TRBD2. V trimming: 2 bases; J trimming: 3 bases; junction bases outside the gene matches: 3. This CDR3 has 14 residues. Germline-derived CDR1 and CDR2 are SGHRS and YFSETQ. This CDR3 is CASSFGLETDTQYF. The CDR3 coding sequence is TGCGCCAGCAGCTTCGGACTAGAAACAGATACGCAGTATTTT.

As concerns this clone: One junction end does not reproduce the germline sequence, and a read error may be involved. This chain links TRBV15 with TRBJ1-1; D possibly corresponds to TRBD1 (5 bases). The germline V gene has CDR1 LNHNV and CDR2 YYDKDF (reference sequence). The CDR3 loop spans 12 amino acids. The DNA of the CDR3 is TGTGCCACCGAGAATCGGGAGGGGTGGTCGGCTTTT. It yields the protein CATENREGWSAF.

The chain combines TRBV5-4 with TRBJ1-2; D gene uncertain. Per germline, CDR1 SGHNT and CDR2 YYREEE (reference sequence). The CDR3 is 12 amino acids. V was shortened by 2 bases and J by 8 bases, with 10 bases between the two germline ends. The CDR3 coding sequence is TGTGCCAGCAGCTTCGGGGTGGGCGGCTACACCTTC. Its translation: CASSFGVGGYTF.

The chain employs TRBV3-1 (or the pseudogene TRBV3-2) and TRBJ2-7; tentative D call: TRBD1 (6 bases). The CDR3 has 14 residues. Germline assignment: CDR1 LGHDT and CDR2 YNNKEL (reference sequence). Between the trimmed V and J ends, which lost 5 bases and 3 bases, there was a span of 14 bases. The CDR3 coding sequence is TGTGCCAGCAGCGCTGACAGGAACTACTACGAGCAGTACTTC. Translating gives CASSADRNYYEQYF.

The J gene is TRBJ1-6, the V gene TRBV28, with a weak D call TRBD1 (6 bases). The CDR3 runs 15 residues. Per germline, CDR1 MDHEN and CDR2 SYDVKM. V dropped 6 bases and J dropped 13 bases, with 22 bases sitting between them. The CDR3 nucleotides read TGTGCCAGCAGCTCCCCCGAGACAGGACGAAGGCCCCTCCACTTT. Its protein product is CASSSPETGRRPLHF. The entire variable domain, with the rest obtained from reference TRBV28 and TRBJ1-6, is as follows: DVKVTQSSRYLVKRTGEKVFLECVQDMDHENMFWYRQDPGLGLRLIYFSYDVKMKEKGDIPEGYSVSREKKERFSLILESASTNQTSMYLCASSSPETGRRPLHFGNGTRLTVT.

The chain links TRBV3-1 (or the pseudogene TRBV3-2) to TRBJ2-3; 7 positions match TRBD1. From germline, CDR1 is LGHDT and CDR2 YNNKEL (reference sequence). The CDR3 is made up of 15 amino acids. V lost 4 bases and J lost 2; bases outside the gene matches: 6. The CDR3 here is CASSRTGANTDTQYF. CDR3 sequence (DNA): TGTGCCAGCAGCCGCACAGGGGCCAACACAGATACGCAGTATTTT.